Listed below are T cell receptor beta chains from one sample, sequenced in a study of cytomegalovirus exposure and HLA in healthy donors. TCRdb's table, derived via immunoSEQ multiplex PCR, lists solely in-frame clones and lacks some. The repertoire table contains approximately 110,000 clones. Sequenced: PBMCs. The receptors were sampled from a man aged 40-50 years in good health and CMV-seropositive. Each CDR3 is given with its conserved first and last residue. A D gene is named only where the DNA matches it firmly. Some rows have no size entry. The others give once, few or many, or a class for an expanded clone.

length | D | J | V | size | DNA | CDR3
13 | NA | TRBJ2-2 | TRBV4-1 | NA | TGCGCCAGCAGCCAAGCTAGGACCGGGGAGCTGTTTTTT | CASSQARTGELFF
15 | TRBD2 | TRBJ2-7 | TRBV4-1 | NA | TGCGCCAGCAGCCAAGGCGGGGGTGGAGGGTACGAGCAGTACTTC | CASSQGGGGGYEQYF
15 | NA | TRBJ1-4 | TRBV18 | NA | TGTGCCAGCTCACCGGTCGGGACACAGAATGAAAAACTGTTTTTT | CASSPVGTQNEKLFF
14 | TRBD1 | TRBJ2-5 | TRBV11-2 | NA | TGTGCCAGCAGCTTACTACAGGGGGGAGAGACCCAGTACTTC | CASSLLQGGETQYF
11 | NA | TRBJ1-2 | TRBV20-1 | NA | TGCAGTGCTAGATTAAATTATGGCTACACCTTC | CSARLNYGYTF
18 | NA | TRBJ2-3 | TRBV6-4 | NA | TGTGCCAGCAGTGTTCACTCACGGATAGGGGGGGGCACAGATACGCAGTATTTT | CASSVHSRIGGGTDTQYF
16 | TRBD2 | TRBJ2-1 | TRBV29-1 | NA | TGCAGCGCCCCCGGGACTAGCGGAAGCTCCTACAATGAGCAGTTCTTC | CSAPGTSGSSYNEQFF
14 | TRBD1 | TRBJ1-1 | TRBV5-8 | large | TGTGCCAGCAGTCCCGGGACAGACAACACTGAAGCTTTCTTT | CASSPGTDNTEAFF
14 | NA | TRBJ1-1 | TRBV11-2 | NA | TGTGCCAGCAGCTTAAGCTATTCGAACACTGAAGCTTTCTTT | CASSLSYSNTEAFF
15 | NA | TRBJ1-5 | TRBV5-1 | NA | TGCGCCAGCAGCTTGGGGAGCTCCGGCAATCAGCCCCAGCATTTT | CASSLGSSGNQPQHF
15 | TRBD1 | TRBJ1-5 | TRBV28 | NA | TGTGCCAGCAGTACTCCGACAGGGGGAATTCAGCCCCAGCATTTT | CASSTPTGGIQPQHF
15 | TRBD2 | TRBJ2-1 | TRBV10-1 | NA | TGCGCCCCTGGGACTAGCGGGGTTGGTTACAGTGAGCAGTTCTTC | CAPGTSGVGYSEQFF
14 | NA | TRBJ1-2 | TRBV4-1 | NA | TGCGCCAGCAGCCAAGAGCCGGGTGGCTATGGCTACACCTTC | CASSQEPGGYGYTF
12 | NA | TRBJ2-5 | TRBV29-1 | NA | TGCAGCGTTGACCCGGGAGAGGAGACCCAGTACTTC | CSVDPGEETQYF
19 | TRBD1 | TRBJ2-6 | TRBV28 | NA | TGTGCCAGCAGCCCCTCCGGGACAGGGATCAATAGGGGGGCCAACGTCCTGACTTTC | CASSPSGTGINRGANVLTF
16 | TRBD1 | TRBJ2-7 | TRBV7-9 | NA | TGTGCCAGCAGCGATAGGATGAAGACAGGGACCCACGAGCAGTACTTC | CASSDRMKTGTHEQYF
13 | NA | TRBJ1-5 | TRBV18 | NA | TGTGCCAGCTCACCTAACAGGGATCAGCCCCAGCATTTT | CASSPNRDQPQHF
16 | TRBD1 | TRBJ2-7 | TRBV7-9 | NA | TGTGCCAGCAGCTTGCAACAGGGGCCTAGCTCCTACGAGCAGTACTTC | CASSLQQGPSSYEQYF
15 | TRBD2 | TRBJ2-2 | TRBV19 | NA | TGTGCCAGTAGTATAAGGGCGGGAGTTACCGGGGAGCTGTTTTTT | CASSIRAGVTGELFF
17 | TRBD1 | TRBJ2-3 | TRBV19 | NA | TGTGCCAGTAGTGTTCAGGGGGCGCTCCCCCTCACAGATACGCAGTATTTT | CASSVQGALPLTDTQYF
18 | TRBD2 | TRBJ2-7 | TRBV27 | NA | TGTGCCAGCAGTTCACTAGCGGGAGGGCCAATAGGATCCTACGAGCAGTACTTC | CASSSLAGGPIGSYEQYF
15 | TRBD2 | TRBJ2-2 | TRBV4-1 | NA | TGCGCCAGCAGCCAAGATGGGACTACCACCGGGGAGCTGTTTTTT | CASSQDGTTTGELFF
14 | NA | TRBJ1-2 | TRBV6-1 | NA | TGTGCCAGCAGCACAGACCGGCTGAACTATGGCTACACCTTC | CASSTDRLNYGYTF
18 | TRBD1 | TRBJ2-1 | TRBV7-2 | NA | TGTGCCAGCAGCTTAGCCGGGACAGTAACAATACTCTCGAATACGCAGTTCTTC | CASSLAGTVTILSNTQFF
13 | TRBD1 | TRBJ2-1 | TRBV18 | NA | TGTGCCAGCTCAACGCAGGGGGCTCATGAGCAGTTCTTC | CASSTQGAHEQFF
16 | TRBD2 | TRBJ2-2 | TRBV4-2 | NA | TGTGCCAGCAGCCAGGGACTAGCGGTCAACACCGGGGAGCTGTTTTTT | CASSQGLAVNTGELFF
13 | TRBD1 | TRBJ2-4 | TRBV27 | NA | TGTGCCAGCAGTTTGACAGGGTCAAACATTCAGTACTTC | CASSLTGSNIQYF
16 | NA | TRBJ2-7 | TRBV5-4 | NA | TGTGCCAGCAGCCTGTTAGGTAAGCGGTCCGTCGGGGAGCAGTACTTC | CASSLLGKRSVGEQYF
14 | NA | TRBJ2-1 | TRBV6-1 | NA | TGTGCCAGCAGTTTAGCCCGTCTCAACAATGAGCAGTTCTTC | CASSLARLNNEQFF
13 | NA | TRBJ2-1 | TRBV15 | NA | TGTGCCACCAGCGAGGGAAGAAACAATGAGCAGTTCTTC | CATSEGRNNEQFF
14 | TRBD2 | TRBJ2-7 | TRBV28 | NA | TGTGCCAGCAGCCCCGGGGGGTCTTCCTACGAGCAGTACTTC | CASSPGGSSYEQYF
14 | NA | TRBJ1-1 | TRBV7-8 | NA | TGTGCCAGCAGCTTAGTAGCTGTGAACACTGAAGCTTTCTTT | CASSLVAVNTEAFF
15 | TRBD2 | TRBJ2-7 | TRBV7-3 | NA | TGTGCCAGCAGCTTAAGTGGCGGGAGTTACTACGAGCAGTACTTC | CASSLSGGSYYEQYF
16 | NA | TRBJ2-7 | TRBV7-2 | NA | TGTGCCAGCAGCCCCCGTCCGCGGCAGGGCCCTTACGAGCAGTACTTC | CASSPRPRQGPYEQYF